This T cell receptor (beta chain) was identified during a study of T-cell memory formation after mild COVID-19. Points from the study as a whole: Prior to infection, memory already included some responding clones, suggesting cross-reactive memory joined. Clones contracting day 15 to 85 were balanced CD4/CD8; later expanders leaned CD4+.

MiXCR, run by TCRdb on the 5' RACE reads, gives a single entry per CDR3 protein. The repertoire has 140,000 to 150,000 distinct CDR3 sequences, under 25% of them found once; the top ten carry 2% to 2.5%. This clonotype turned up a few times. Its antigen is unidentified. V lost 1 base, J lost 3 bases, and 4 bases stayed unmatched. Germline loops: CDR1 KGHDR, CDR2 SFDVKD. This CDR3 has 16 amino acids. The TCR sequence derives from an adult woman who had mild COVID-19 (a few samples of this study predate the infection). Cell type and time point are not known. Input material: PBMCs or a T cell subset sorted from them (not recorded which). J is TRBJ2-2 and V is TRBV24-1; 7 nucleotides line up with TRBD2. The CDR3 region has the DNA TGTGCCACCAGTGATTTAGCAGCGGGGCACACCGGGGAGCTGTTTTTT. Residues: CATSDLAAGHTGELFF.